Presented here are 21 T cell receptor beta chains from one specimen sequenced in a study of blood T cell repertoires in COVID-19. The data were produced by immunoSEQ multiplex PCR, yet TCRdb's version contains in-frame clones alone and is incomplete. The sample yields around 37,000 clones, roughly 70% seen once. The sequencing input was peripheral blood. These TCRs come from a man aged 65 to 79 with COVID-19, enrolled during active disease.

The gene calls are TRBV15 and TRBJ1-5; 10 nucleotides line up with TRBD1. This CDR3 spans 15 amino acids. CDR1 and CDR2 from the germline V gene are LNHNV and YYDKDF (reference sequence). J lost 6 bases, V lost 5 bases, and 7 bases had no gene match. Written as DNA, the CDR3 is TGTGCCACCAGCGGGGACAGGGGACCTCCTCAGCCCCAGCATTTT. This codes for CATSGDRGPPQPQHF.

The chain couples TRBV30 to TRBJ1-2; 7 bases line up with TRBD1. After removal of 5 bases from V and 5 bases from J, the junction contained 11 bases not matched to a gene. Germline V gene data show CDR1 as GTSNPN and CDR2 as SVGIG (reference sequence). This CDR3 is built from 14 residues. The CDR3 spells CAWEVGQDFYGYTF. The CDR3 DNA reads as TGTGCCTGGGAGGTTGGACAGGACTTTTATGGCTACACCTTC.

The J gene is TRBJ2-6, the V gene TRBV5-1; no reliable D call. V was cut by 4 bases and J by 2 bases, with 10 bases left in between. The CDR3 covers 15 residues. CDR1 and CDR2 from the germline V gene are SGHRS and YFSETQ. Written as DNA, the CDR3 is TGCGCCAGCAGCCCTCTAGATCCTGGGGCCAACGTCCTGACTTTC. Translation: CASSPLDPGANVLTF.

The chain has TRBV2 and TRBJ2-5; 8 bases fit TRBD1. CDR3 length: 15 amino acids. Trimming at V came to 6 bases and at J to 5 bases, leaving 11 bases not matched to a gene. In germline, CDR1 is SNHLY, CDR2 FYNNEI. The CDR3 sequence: CASSWTGILVETQYF. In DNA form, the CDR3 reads TGTGCCAGCAGCTGGACAGGGATCCTTGTCGAGACCCAGTACTTC. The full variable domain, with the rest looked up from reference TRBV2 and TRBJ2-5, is EPEVTQTPSHQVTQMGQEVILRCVPISNHLYFYWYRQILGQKVEFLVSFYNNEISEKSEIFDDQFSVERPDGSNFTLKIRSTKLEDSAMYFCASSWTGILVETQYFGPGTRLLVL.

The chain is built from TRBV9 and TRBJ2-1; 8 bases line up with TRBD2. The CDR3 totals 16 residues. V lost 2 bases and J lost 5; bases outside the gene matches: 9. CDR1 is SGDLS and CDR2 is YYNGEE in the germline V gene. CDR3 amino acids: CASSVSGGLPDNEQFF. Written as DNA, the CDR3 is TGTGCCAGCAGCGTCAGCGGGGGACTACCCGACAATGAGCAGTTCTTC.

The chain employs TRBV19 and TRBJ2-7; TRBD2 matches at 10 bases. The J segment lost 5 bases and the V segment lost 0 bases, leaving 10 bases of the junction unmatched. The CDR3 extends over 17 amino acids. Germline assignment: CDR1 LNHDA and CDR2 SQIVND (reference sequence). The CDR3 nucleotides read TGTGCCAGTAGTATAGAATGGGCTAGCGGGAGAGTGGACGAGCAGTACTTC. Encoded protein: CASSIEWASGRVDEQYF. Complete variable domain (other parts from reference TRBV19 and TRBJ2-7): DGGITQSPKYLFRKEGQNVTLSCEQNLNHDAMYWYRQDPGQGLRLIYYSQIVNDFQKGDIAEGYSVSREKKESFPLTVTSAQKNPTAFYLCASSIEWASGRVDEQYFGPGTRLTVT.

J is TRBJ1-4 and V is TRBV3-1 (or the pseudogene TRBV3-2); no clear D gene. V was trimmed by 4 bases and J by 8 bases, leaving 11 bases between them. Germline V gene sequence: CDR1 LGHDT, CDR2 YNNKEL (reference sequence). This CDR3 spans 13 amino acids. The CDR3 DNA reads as TGTGCCAGCAGCCTCGGACGAGGGGAAAAACTGTTTTTT. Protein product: CASSLGRGEKLFF.

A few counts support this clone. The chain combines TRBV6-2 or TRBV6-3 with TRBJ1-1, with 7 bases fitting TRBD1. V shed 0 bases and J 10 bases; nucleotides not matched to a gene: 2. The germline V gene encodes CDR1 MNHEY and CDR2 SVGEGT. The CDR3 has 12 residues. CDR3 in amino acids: CASSYSGGSAFF. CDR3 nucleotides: TGTGCCAGCAGTTACTCAGGGGGCTCAGCTTTCTTT.

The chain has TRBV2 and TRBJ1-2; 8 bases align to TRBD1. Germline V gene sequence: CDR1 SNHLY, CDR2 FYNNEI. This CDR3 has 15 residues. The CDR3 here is CALREGGQGAGGYTF. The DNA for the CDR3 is TGTGCTCTGCGCGAGGGAGGCCAGGGGGCGGGTGGCTACACCTTC.

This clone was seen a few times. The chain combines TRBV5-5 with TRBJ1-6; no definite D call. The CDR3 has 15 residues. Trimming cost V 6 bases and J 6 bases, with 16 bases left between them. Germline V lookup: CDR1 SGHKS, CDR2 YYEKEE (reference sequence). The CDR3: CASTWEGLPNSPLHF. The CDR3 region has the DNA TGTGCCAGCACCTGGGAGGGCCTTCCTAATTCACCCCTCCACTTT.

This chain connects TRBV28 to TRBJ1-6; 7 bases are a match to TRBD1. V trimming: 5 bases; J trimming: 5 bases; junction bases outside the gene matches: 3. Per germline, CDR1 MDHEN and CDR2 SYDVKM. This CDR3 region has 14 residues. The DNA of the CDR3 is TGTGCCAGCAGTCAGACAGGGAATAATTCACCCCTCCACTTT. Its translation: CASSQTGNNSPLHF.

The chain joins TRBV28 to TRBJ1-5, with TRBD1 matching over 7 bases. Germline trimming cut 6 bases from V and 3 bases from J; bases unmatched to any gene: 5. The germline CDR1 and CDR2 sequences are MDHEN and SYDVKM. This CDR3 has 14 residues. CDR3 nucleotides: TGTGCCAGCAGACTTCAGGGGGTCAATCAGCCCCAGCATTTT. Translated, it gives CASRLQGVNQPQHF.

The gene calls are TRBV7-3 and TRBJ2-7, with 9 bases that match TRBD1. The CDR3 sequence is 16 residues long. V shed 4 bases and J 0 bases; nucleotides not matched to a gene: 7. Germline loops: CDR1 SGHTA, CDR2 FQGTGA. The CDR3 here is CASSSIGTGSSYEQYF. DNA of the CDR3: TGTGCCAGCAGCTCAATCGGGACAGGGAGCTCCTACGAGCAGTACTTC.

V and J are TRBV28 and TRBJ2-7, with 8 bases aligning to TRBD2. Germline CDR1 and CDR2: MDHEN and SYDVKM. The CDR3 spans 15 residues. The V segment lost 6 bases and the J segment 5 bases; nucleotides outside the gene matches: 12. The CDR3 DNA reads TGTGCCAGCAGCGACCCGTCAGCGGGGGTCCACGAGCAGTACTTC. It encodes CASSDPSAGVHEQYF.

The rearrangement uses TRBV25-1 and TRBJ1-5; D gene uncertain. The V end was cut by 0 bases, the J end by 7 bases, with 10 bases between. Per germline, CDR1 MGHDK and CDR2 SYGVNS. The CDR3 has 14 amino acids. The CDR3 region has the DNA TGTGCCAGCAGTGAATATATGGTGGAGCAGCCCCAGCATTTT. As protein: CASSEYMVEQPQHF.

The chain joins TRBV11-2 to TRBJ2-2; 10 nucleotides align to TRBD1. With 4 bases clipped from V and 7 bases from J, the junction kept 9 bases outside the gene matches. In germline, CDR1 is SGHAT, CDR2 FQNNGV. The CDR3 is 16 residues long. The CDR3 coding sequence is TGTGCCAGCAGCTCCAGGGACAGGGGTTTCGGCGGGGAGCTGTTTTTT. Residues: CASSSRDRGFGGELFF.

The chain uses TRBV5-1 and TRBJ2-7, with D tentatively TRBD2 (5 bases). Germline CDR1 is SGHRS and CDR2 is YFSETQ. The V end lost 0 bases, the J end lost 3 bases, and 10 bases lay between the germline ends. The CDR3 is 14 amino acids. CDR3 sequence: CASSLDPAVYEQYF. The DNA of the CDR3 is TGCGCCAGCAGCTTGGATCCAGCGGTCTACGAGCAGTACTTC.

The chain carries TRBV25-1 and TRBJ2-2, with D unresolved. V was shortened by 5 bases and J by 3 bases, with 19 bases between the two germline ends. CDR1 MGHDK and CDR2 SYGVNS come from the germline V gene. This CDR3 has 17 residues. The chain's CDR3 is CASSNIKESLYTGELFF. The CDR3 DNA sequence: TGTGCCAGCAGTAATATCAAGGAGAGCTTGTACACCGGGGAGCTGTTTTTT. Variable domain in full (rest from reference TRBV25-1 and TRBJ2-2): EADIYQTPRYLVIGTGKKITLECSQTMGHDKMYWYQQDPGMELHLIHYSYGVNSTEKGDLSSESTVSRIRTEHFPLTLESARPSHTSQYLCASSNIKESLYTGELFFGEGSRLTVL.

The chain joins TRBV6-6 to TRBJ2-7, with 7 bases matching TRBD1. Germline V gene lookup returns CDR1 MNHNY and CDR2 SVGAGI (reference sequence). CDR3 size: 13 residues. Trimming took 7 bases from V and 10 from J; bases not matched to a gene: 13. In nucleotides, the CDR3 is TGTGCCAGCAACTCCGGACAGGTACAATTTCAGTACTTC. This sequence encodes CASNSGQVQFQYF.

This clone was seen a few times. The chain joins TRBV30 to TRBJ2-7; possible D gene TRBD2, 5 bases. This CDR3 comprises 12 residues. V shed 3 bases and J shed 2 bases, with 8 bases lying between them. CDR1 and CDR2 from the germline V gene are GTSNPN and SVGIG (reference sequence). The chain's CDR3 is CAWRRDTYEQYF. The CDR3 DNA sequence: TGTGCCTGGAGACGGGATACCTACGAGCAGTACTTC.

This CDR3 reads CASRRPAGPEGTQYF. The CDR3 DNA is TGTGCCAGCAGACGCCCCGCGGGACCTGAAGGGACCCAGTACTTC. The chain carries TRBV7-2 and TRBJ2-5; tentative D call: TRBD2 (6 bases). The germline CDR1 and CDR2 sequences are SGHTA and FQGNSA. This CDR3 is 15 amino acids long. V lost 6 bases and J lost 7, with 21 bases in between.